Shown below are 26 T cell receptor beta chains from a single sample sequenced in a study of cytomegalovirus exposure and HLA in healthy donors. Primers: 60 Vbeta forward and 13 Jbeta reverse. TCRdb's copy holds only in-frame clones and misses some; the assay was immunoSEQ multiplex PCR. The repertoire shows 150,000 to 200,000 clones; the top ten hold 1% to 1.5%. Sequencing input: PBMCs. The receptors originated from a woman aged 60-75 years in good health and CMV-seronegative.

The CDR3 region has the DNA TGTGCCACCAGCAGAGTAGGGGACACTACTAATGAAAAACTGTTTTTT. It is translated as CATSRVGDTTNEKLFF. The rearrangement uses TRBV15 and TRBJ1-4; maybe TRBD1 (6 bases). Germline CDR1 and CDR2: LNHNV and YYDKDF (reference sequence). The CDR3 is made up of 16 amino acids. V lost 1 base and J lost 2, with 11 bases in between.

The DNA for the CDR3 is TGCGCCAGCAGCTTCAGAGAGGTCTCCTACGAGCAGTACTTC. It is translated as CASSFREVSYEQYF. V gene TRBV5-1 combines with J gene TRBJ2-7; D is uncertain. This CDR3 comprises 14 residues. The V end was cut by 2 bases, the J end by 0 bases, with 9 bases between. Germline lookup yields CDR1 SGHRS and CDR2 YFSETQ.

The rearrangement links TRBV6-5 to TRBJ1-5; D possibly corresponds to TRBD1 (5 bases). This CDR3 has 12 residues. CDR1 is MNHEY and CDR2 is SVGAGI in the germline V gene. V was clipped by 7 bases and J by 7 bases, with 11 bases between them. The CDR3 sequence: CASKGLGQPQHF. As DNA, the CDR3 is TGTGCCAGCAAGGGGTTAGGGCAGCCCCAGCATTTT.

The chain is built from TRBV27 and TRBJ1-1; possibly TRBD1 for D (5 bases). CDR1 and CDR2 (germline): MNHEY, SMNVEV (reference sequence). The germline V and J ends were trimmed by 6 bases and 1 base, with 9 bases remaining between them. This CDR3 has 13 residues. The CDR3 loop reads CASSFTGNTEAFF. The CDR3 nucleotides read TGTGCCAGCAGCTTTACAGGGAACACTGAAGCTTTCTTT.

The rearrangement links TRBV10-1 to TRBJ2-3, with 10 nucleotides matching TRBD2. J was trimmed by 2 bases and V by 0 bases; bases with no gene match: 8. This CDR3 has 18 residues. CDR1 and CDR2 from the germline V gene are WNHNN and SYGVQD (reference sequence). DNA of the CDR3: TGCGCCAGCAGTGAGTCCAAACCCGGGACTAGCGACACAGATACGCAGTATTTT. Translation gives CASSESKPGTSDTDTQYF.

The CDR3 DNA reads TGCAGTGCGGATCGGGGAGACGAGCAGTACTTC. Its protein is CSADRGDEQYF. The V call is TRBV20-1, the J call TRBJ2-7, with D perhaps matching TRBD2 (5 bases). This CDR3 region has 11 residues. Germline V gene sequence: CDR1 DFQATT, CDR2 SNEGSKA (reference sequence). V lost 6 bases and J lost 5, with 11 bases in between.

The rearrangement joins TRBV5-6 to TRBJ2-5, with D possibly matching TRBD2 (6 bases). The CDR3 contains 13 residues. V lost 0 bases to trimming and J lost 5 bases, with 8 bases between them. Germline CDR1 and CDR2: SGHDT and YYEEEE. This chain's CDR3 is CASSLVLAETQYF. The CDR3 DNA is TGTGCCAGCAGCTTGGTTCTAGCGGAGACCCAGTACTTC.

This sequence joins TRBV5-1 and TRBJ2-1; D ambiguous. CDR3 size: 13 residues. Between the trimmed V and J ends, which lost 2 bases and 5 bases, there was a span of 8 bases. Germline values: CDR1 SGHRS, CDR2 YFSETQ. Here the CDR3 reads CASSLIGNNEQFF. The CDR3 DNA is TGCGCCAGCAGCTTAATCGGTAACAATGAGCAGTTCTTC.

The gene calls are TRBV5-8 and TRBJ2-7; 8 bases match TRBD1. V lost 2 bases and J lost 4; bases outside the gene matches: 11. The CDR3 length is 16 residues. Germline V gene data show CDR1 as SGHTS and CDR2 as YDEGEE. CDR3 in amino acids: CASSFPSWTGNYEQYF. CDR3 in DNA: TGTGCCAGCAGCTTTCCCTCGTGGACAGGGAATTACGAGCAGTACTTC.

Points on this clone: The same CDR3 can be traced to other DNA sequences in this sample. The CDR3 protein is CASSPGGGDYGYTF. Written as DNA, the CDR3 is TGTGCCAGCAGTCCGGGGGGGGGTGACTATGGCTACACCTTC. J is TRBJ1-2 and V is TRBV6-1, with a possible D match to TRBD1 (5 bases). The CDR3 contains 14 residues. The germline gives CDR1 MNHNS, CDR2 SASEGT. Trimming pared 5 bases from V and 3 bases from J, leaving 13 bases between.

This chain connects TRBV4-1 to TRBJ1-4; D might be TRBD1 (5 bases). Trimming cost V 1 base and J 7 bases, with 16 bases left between them. This CDR3 is built from 16 residues. Germline V gene data show CDR1 as MGHRA and CDR2 as YSYEKL. CDR3: CASSQVIQVGTEKLFF. CDR3 DNA: TGCGCCAGCAGCCAAGTCATACAGGTCGGTACTGAAAAACTGTTTTTT.

The chain employs TRBV7-8 and TRBJ1-5; TRBD1 might be the D (5 bases). Germline CDR1 is SGHVS and CDR2 is FQNEAQ. With 0 bases removed from V and 2 bases from J, the gap between germline ends came to 8 bases. The CDR3 runs to 15 residues. The CDR3 coding sequence is TGTGCCAGCAGCTTAGCTGCCAGGGGCAATCAGCCCCAGCATTTT. This gives the protein CASSLAARGNQPQHF. Using reference TRBV7-8 and TRBJ1-5 for the parts outside the CDR3, the full variable domain is GAGVSQSPRYKVAKRGQDVALRCDPISGHVSLFWYQQALGQGPEFLTYFQNEAQLDKSGLPSDRFFAERPEGSVSTLKIQRTQQEDSAVYLCASSLAARGNQPQHFGDGTRLSIL.

This rearrangement joins TRBV9 to TRBJ1-1; a weak D match, TRBD1 (5 bases). Trimming pared 0 bases from V and 3 bases from J, leaving 6 bases between. Germline V gene lookup returns CDR1 SGDLS and CDR2 YYNGEE. This CDR3 contains 13 residues. The CDR3 region is CASSVVGDTEAFF. Here the CDR3 DNA reads TGTGCCAGCAGCGTAGTAGGGGACACTGAAGCTTTCTTT.

The chain joins TRBV5-4 to TRBJ2-1; 10 nucleotides agree with TRBD2. The CDR3 loop spans 16 amino acids. The germline CDR1 and CDR2 sequences are SGHNT and YYREEE (reference sequence). Trimming at V came to 3 bases and at J to 12 bases, leaving 15 bases not matched to a gene. CDR3: CASSSPGLAPGMAQFF. DNA of the CDR3: TGTGCCAGCAGCTCCCCGGGACTAGCGCCCGGAATGGCGCAGTTCTTC.

The genes are TRBV7-8 and TRBJ1-5, with no clear D. CDR1 and CDR2 from the germline V gene are SGHVS and FQNEAQ. The CDR3 is 16 amino acids. Trimming shortened V by 5 bases and J by 1 base, and 15 bases separated the two germline ends. CDR3 coding DNA: TGTGCCAGCAGCCAAAGGTCAGGAAAAAGCAATCAGCCCCAGCATTTT. Its protein product is CASSQRSGKSNQPQHF. The full variable domain, completed using reference TRBV7-8 and TRBJ1-5, is GAGVSQSPRYKVAKRGQDVALRCDPISGHVSLFWYQQALGQGPEFLTYFQNEAQLDKSGLPSDRFFAERPEGSVSTLKIQRTQQEDSAVYLCASSQRSGKSNQPQHFGDGTRLSIL.

Turning to this clone: The sample has other DNA sequences that encode this CDR3 too. The chain carries TRBV7-8 and TRBJ1-5; TRBD1 is a possible D gene (5 bases). From germline, CDR1 is SGHVS and CDR2 FQNEAQ. The CDR3 sequence is 14 residues long. V was clipped by 1 base and J by 10 bases, with 14 bases between them. The CDR3 reads CASSLGGVDSPQHF. CDR3 coding DNA: TGTGCCAGCAGCTTAGGGGGGGTTGATTCTCCCCAGCATTTT.

The CDR3 here is CASSLTGQGNQPQHF. CDR3 in DNA: TGTGCCAGCAGCTTAACGGGACAGGGAAACCAGCCCCAGCATTTT. The chain links TRBV7-9 to TRBJ1-5; 9 nucleotides align to TRBD1. This CDR3 has 15 amino acids. Germline V gene data show CDR1 as SEHNR and CDR2 as FQNEAQ (reference sequence). The ends lost 2 bases at V and 7 bases at J; junction bases unmatched: 6.

CDR3 in DNA: TGCGCCAGCAGCTTAGGACACTCCGGGGCCAACGTCCTGACTTTC. It specifies CASSLGHSGANVLTF. This sequence joins TRBV5-1 and TRBJ2-6; tentatively, D is TRBD1 (5 bases). Germline CDR1 and CDR2: SGHRS and YFSETQ. The CDR3 has 15 amino acids. The V end was cut by 2 bases, the J end by 4 bases, with 10 bases between.

The chain has TRBV6-6 and TRBJ2-7; 8 bases line up with TRBD1. This CDR3 region has 14 residues. Unmatched junction bases numbered 6, after V lost 3 bases and J lost 5 bases. Germline V gene data show CDR1 as MNHNY and CDR2 as SVGAGI (reference sequence). CDR3 in DNA: TGTGCCAGCAGTTATAGGACAGGGTCCCACGAGCAGTACTTC. This sequence encodes CASSYRTGSHEQYF.

The V gene is TRBV28, the J gene TRBJ1-5; TRBD1 agrees at 9 bases. V gave up 6 bases and J gave up 5 bases; unmatched junction bases: 5. The CDR3 loop spans 14 amino acids. In germline, CDR1 is MDHEN, CDR2 SYDVKM. CDR3 DNA sequence: TGTGCCAGCAGCCGGACAGGGGACGATCAGCCCCAGCATTTT. This translates into CASSRTGDDQPQHF.

V gene TRBV7-2 combines with J gene TRBJ2-2; no firm D call. The V and J ends lost 1 base and 1 base respectively, with 7 bases between them. Germline assignment: CDR1 SGHTA and CDR2 FQGNSA. The CDR3 spans 15 residues. The CDR3 DNA reads TGTGCCAGCAGCTTAGAATCCTTGAACACCGGGGAGCTGTTTTTT. This encodes CASSLESLNTGELFF.

This chain joins TRBV2 and TRBJ2-7; 9 bases are a match to TRBD1. CDR1 and CDR2 from the germline V gene are SNHLY and FYNNEI. There are 16 residues in the CDR3. V was pared by 4 bases and J by 0 bases, with 7 bases of the junction left unmatched. The CDR3 DNA sequence: TGTGCCAGCAGTGGAGACCTGGGACAGGGCTCCTACGAGCAGTACTTC. This gives the protein CASSGDLGQGSYEQYF.

J is TRBJ1-6 and V is TRBV9, with 7 bases fitting TRBD1. Germline CDR1 and CDR2: SGDLS and YYNGEE. The CDR3 runs to 14 residues. Losses at the gene ends were 0 bases for V and 12 bases for J; bases not matched to a gene: 6. The CDR3 DNA follows: TGTGCCAGCAGCGTAGAGGACAGGTATCGACCCCTCCACTTT. Encoded protein: CASSVEDRYRPLHF.

This sequence joins TRBV6-5 and TRBJ1-1, with 11 bases fitting TRBD1. With V trimmed by 4 bases and J by 7 bases, 5 bases remained unmatched. The CDR3 totals 14 residues. Germline CDR1 MNHEY, CDR2 SVGAGI. In DNA form, the CDR3 reads TGTGCCAGCAGTTCCGGGACAGGGGGGGGTGAAGCTTTCTTT. This encodes CASSSGTGGGEAFF.

This rearrangement joins TRBV7-9 to TRBJ2-3; D call uncertain. V lost 3 bases and J lost 0, with 7 bases in between. This CDR3 is built from 14 residues. CDR1 is SEHNR, CDR2 FQNEAQ, per germline (reference sequence). The CDR3 sequence: CASSLSPSTDTQYF. CDR3 nucleotide sequence: TGTGCCAGCAGCTTGAGCCCGAGCACAGATACGCAGTATTTT.

The rearrangement uses TRBV6-4 and TRBJ1-1, with 8 bases identical to TRBD1. J gave up 4 bases and V 4 bases, and 2 bases lay outside the gene matches. In germline, CDR1 is MRHNA, CDR2 SNTAGT. The CDR3 has 13 amino acids. The CDR3 DNA reads as TGTGCCAGCAGTGCAGACAGGGGCACTGAAGCTTTCTTT. It codes for CASSADRGTEAFF.